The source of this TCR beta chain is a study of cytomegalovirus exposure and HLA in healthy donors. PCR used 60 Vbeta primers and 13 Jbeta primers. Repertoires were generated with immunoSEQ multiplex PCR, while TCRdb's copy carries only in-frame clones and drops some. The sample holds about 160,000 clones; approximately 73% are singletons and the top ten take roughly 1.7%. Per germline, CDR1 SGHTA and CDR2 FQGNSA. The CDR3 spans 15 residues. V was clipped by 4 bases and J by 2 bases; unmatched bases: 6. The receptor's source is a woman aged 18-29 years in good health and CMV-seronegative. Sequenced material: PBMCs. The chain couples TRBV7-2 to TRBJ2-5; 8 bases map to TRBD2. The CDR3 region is CASSSSGGAQETQYF. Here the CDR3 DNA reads TGTGCCAGCAGCTCCAGCGGGGGCGCACAAGAGACCCAGTACTTC.